Listed here is a single T cell receptor beta chain. This clonotype was picked up many times. Its binding antigen is unknown. No base quality information exists; no much larger clone differs at one position. The TCR beta CDR3 regions were amplified from RNA transcripts. The TCR CDR3 was subjected to a first round of RT-PCR using the HTBI primer set and the Qiagen OneStep RT-PCR kit. Libraries were constructed in a second round of multiplex PCR, after which size selection and purification were carried out. Paired-end sequencing of the libraries was performed with 100 bp reads on an Illumina HiSeq2000. From the authors' description of their analysis: Raw data were processed with SOAPnuke, discarding reads with adapters, uncalled bases, mean Phred below 15, or no exact constant-primer or identifier match. COPE v1.2.5 was used to merge the high-quality paired reads, and each unique nucleotide sequence was defined as a clonotype. MiTCR v1.1 was used to align clonotypes to the IMGT TRBV, TRBD and TRBJ reference segments. Analysis was restricted to V-J combinations with a frequency above 0.0001, which covered approximately 99% of repertoires. A TCS score was defined as the ratio of F50 (clonal expansion) to E x V (chaos), with BLOSUM62-based TCRdist applied between CDR3 peptides within each V-J. Welch's t-statistics and random forest reduced around 520 V-J features to roughly 13, which were used in a naive Bayes classifier (R e1071). TCRdb ran its own pipeline on the public reads, namely fastp trimming at Q25 and MiXCR clone calling, and kept in-frame beta chains. Here each entry gathers all rows of one CDR3 protein and keeps the most common genes and DNA. None of the V and J calls come from the authors' own analysis; TCRdb made them. The sample contains roughly 630,000 distinct CDR3 sequences, 15% to 19% of them found a single time. Around 6.6% of the sample belongs to the ten largest clones.

This entry is derived from a study of T cells in Graves' hyperthyroidism and ophthalmopathy (dated by TCRdb to between 2019 and 2020). Looking at the study overall: Peripheral blood samples were taken at initial diagnosis, before any treatment was given. To identify distinguishing TCR V-J signatures, a discovery cohort of 90 to 100 patients was used, comprising 40 to 45 with Graves' ophthalmopathy and about 59 with stable Graves' hyperthyroidism. Prospective prediction of ophthalmopathy was tested in an independent validation cohort of 18 to 20 hyperthyroidism patients and roughly 16 patients who later progressed to ophthalmopathy. The 75 to 100 discovery patients were randomly split 7:3 into training and test sets. In addition, the study compared T-cell repertoires in thyroid tissue and in blood from six Graves' hyperthyroidism patients. After sampling, hyperthyroidism patients received methimazole starting at 30 mg daily, and ophthalmopathy patients received high-dose intravenous methylprednisolone. The paper describes TCR Vbeta CDR3 sequencing of 135 peripheral blood samples, made up of roughly 40 ophthalmopathy patients, over 70 hyperthyroidism patients and 17 progressor patients.

A patient counted as having stable Graves' hyperthyroidism if no progression to ophthalmopathy occurred over 18 months of follow-up. The hyperthyroidism patients were between 18 and 65 years old and newly diagnosed, with a disease duration of less than 2 months. Any patient with an uncontrolled infection, another autoimmune disease, pregnancy or lactation was excluded. Clinical symptoms, serum thyroxine and TRAb, thyroid ultrasound, and orbital computed tomography formed the basis for the diagnoses. PBMCs were isolated from around 10 ml of fresh peripheral blood by Ficoll-Paque density gradient centrifugation. Trizol reagent was used to extract total RNA, and RNA quality was then checked on an Agilent 2100 Bioanalyzer. What the research found in general, with its limitations: During validation, the model predicted progression to ophthalmopathy a median of roughly 7.1 months ahead of onset, with almost 71% sensitivity and under 85% specificity. Blood samples also contained most of the expanded thyroid clonotypes (frequency above 0.001), which suggests that blood repertoires may reflect thyroid immune responses. Sample size was not statistically predetermined, and blinding of investigators to group allocation was not performed. In cross-validation, a model built on a 13 V-J signature told ophthalmopathy apart from stable hyperthyroidism with approximately 90% sensitivity and approximately 81% specificity, and in testing the same model reached 80%/75%.

For CDR1 and CDR2, the germline V gene (reference sequence) lists DFQATT and SNEGSKA. Taken from cysteine to phenylalanine, the CDR3 has 13 residues. Of all the DNA, just the CDR3 is kept, 39 bases in frame from base 1. V is reduced by 6 bases and J by 3 bases, leaving a spacing of 15 bases between them. The sequence derives from a woman in her 30s with Graves' hyperthyroidism. The sequence is built from TRBV20-1 and TRBJ2-7, with the D gene tentatively TRBD1 or TRBD2, based on 5 matching bases in each. Sequencing was done on a sample of blood. The base sequence is TGCAGTGCCCCAGAGAGGGGTTACTACGAGCAGTACTTC. Translated, it reads CSAPERGYYEQYF.